Given below is one T cell receptor (beta chain) in context. Its target is not known. The data derive from a study of cytomegalovirus exposure and HLA in healthy donors. Notes on the study in general: In vitro testing confirmed three CMV-associated chains as specific for CMV antigens. Most TCR sequences were seen very rarely across donors, but some public TCRs occurred in many. Investigators reported some 150 TCR beta chains as tied to cytomegalovirus.

J gave up 2 bases and V 2 bases, and 3 bases lay outside the gene matches. CDR1 and CDR2 from the germline V gene are SGHNT and YYREEE (reference sequence). The CDR3 consists of 15 residues. TCRdb's copy holds only in-frame clones and misses some; the assay was immunoSEQ multiplex PCR. The sample lists 150,000 to 200,000 clones; approximately 87% were seen once. The specimen was PBMCs. This chain connects TRBV5-4 to TRBJ2-1, with 8 bases matching TRBD2. This sequence was found in a woman aged 30 to 39 in good health and CMV-seronegative. The CDR3 sequence is CASSLKRETYNEQFF. The CDR3 DNA sequence: TGTGCCAGCAGCTTAAAGCGGGAGACCTACAATGAGCAGTTCTTC.